The 14 T cell receptor beta chains below all came from one sample that was sequenced in a study of OX40 agonist ivuxolimab in advanced cancers. Sequencing used immunoSEQ multiplex PCR; TCRdb keeps in-frame clones, though not all of them. The data contain 35,000 to 50,000 clones, around 85% of them singletons. The sample consisted of CD4+ or CD8+ T cells sorted from blood, taken in a trial of the OX40 agonist ivuxolimab. The receptors derive from an adult with an advanced solid tumor such as melanoma, head and neck, liver or kidney cancer.

The chain links TRBV28 to TRBJ1-5, with D perhaps matching TRBD1 (5 bases). Trimming shortened V by 3 bases and J by 1 base, and 13 bases separated the two germline ends. This CDR3 contains 16 residues. CDR1 MDHEN and CDR2 SYDVKM come from the germline V gene. CDR3 in amino acids: CASSFGTQGSNQPQHF. The CDR3 nucleotides are TGTGCCAGCAGTTTTGGCACCCAGGGCAGCAATCAGCCCCAGCATTTT.

J is TRBJ2-5 and V is TRBV19; the match to TRBD1 covers 10 bases. Losses at the gene ends were 3 bases for V and 1 base for J; bases not matched to a gene: 2. CDR3 length: 15 residues. Germline assignment: CDR1 LNHDA and CDR2 SQIVND (reference sequence). CDR3 in amino acids: CASSMTGGPQETQYF. DNA for the CDR3: TGTGCCAGTAGTATGACAGGGGGCCCCCAAGAGACCCAGTACTTC.

The chain combines TRBV4-1 with TRBJ1-1; D perhaps matches TRBD1 (6 bases). The CDR3 spans 15 residues. Germline CDR1 reads MGHRA; CDR2 reads YSYEKL. V lost 3 bases and J 1 base, leaving 12 bases between the germline ends. The CDR3 DNA is TGCGCCAGCAGCCAGGTAACAGGGACGAACACTGAAGCTTTCTTT. Its protein product is CASSQVTGTNTEAFF.

The chain recombines TRBV6-7 with TRBJ2-7; D might be TRBD2 (5 bases). TRBV6-7 is annotated as an ORF whose role is uncertain. Trimming shortened V by 4 bases and J by 4 bases, and 26 bases separated the two germline ends. This CDR3 has 18 amino acids. Here the CDR3 reads CASSCSLYGREPLYEQYV. The CDR3 nucleotides are TGTGCCAGCAGTTGCTCGCTCTATGGACGGGAACCACTATACGAGCAGTACGTC.

The chain combines TRBV9 with TRBJ2-7; 11 bases agree with TRBD2. There are 15 residues in the CDR3. J gave up 4 bases and V 3 bases, and 6 bases lay outside the gene matches. Germline V gene sequence: CDR1 SGDLS, CDR2 YYNGEE. In DNA, the CDR3 is TGTGCCAGCAGCGCTAGCGGGAGGAGTGGGTACGAGCAGTACTTC. Translation: CASSASGRSGYEQYF.

This CDR3 is CASSSTSGAPGELFF. The CDR3 DNA reads TGTGCCAGCAGCTCGACTAGCGGGGCCCCCGGGGAGCTGTTTTTT. The chain joins TRBV9 to TRBJ2-2; 11 bases fit TRBD2. Germline CDR1 and CDR2: SGDLS and YYNGEE. The CDR3 covers 15 residues. The V segment lost 4 bases and the J segment 6 bases; nucleotides outside the gene matches: 5.

The chain is built from TRBV19 and TRBJ1-1, with D hard to call. Germline loops: CDR1 LNHDA, CDR2 SQIVND (reference sequence). CDR3 length: 17 residues. The V gene lost 5 bases and the J gene lost 10 bases, with 29 bases spanning the gap. The CDR3 nucleotides are TGTGCCAGTAGTCCCCACGGGGAAAGGGTTCTCGAATCGGGAGCTTTCTTT. Amino acid sequence: CASSPHGERVLESGAFF.

The chain carries TRBV23-1 and TRBJ1-4; 7 bases map to TRBD1. TRBV23-1 is placed among ORFs of uncertain function. The V and J ends lost 0 bases and 0 bases, in that order; junction bases with no gene match: 7. The CDR3 is 18 amino acids. The CDR3 DNA reads TGCGCCAGCAGTCAATCGGTCCAGGGGGAGCCAACTAATGAAAAACTGTTTTTT. Translated, it gives CASSQSVQGEPTNEKLFF.

This clone was observed a single time. The genes are TRBV28 and TRBJ2-1, with D possibly matching TRBD2 (6 bases). Trimming shortened V by 4 bases and J by 6 bases, and 10 bases separated the two germline ends. The CDR3 runs to 13 residues. The germline gives CDR1 MDHEN, CDR2 SYDVKM. CDR3 sequence (DNA): TGTGCCAGCAGTTCCGGGGGTCTCAATGAGCAGTTCTTC. Translated: CASSSGGLNEQFF.

The genes are TRBV15 and TRBJ1-2, with D possibly being TRBD1 (5 bases). This CDR3 spans 16 amino acids. Germline CDR1 and CDR2: LNHNV and YYDKDF (reference sequence). Trimming removed 2 bases from V and 0 bases from J, with 13 bases in between. In DNA form, the CDR3 reads TGTGCCACCAGCAGACCCCTGGACAATCCTAACTATGGCTACACCTTC. It yields the protein CATSRPLDNPNYGYTF.

The chain links TRBV6-5 to TRBJ1-3; unclear D gene. Per germline, CDR1 MNHEY and CDR2 SVGAGI. V was pared by 5 bases and J by 0 bases, with 11 bases between. CDR3 size: 15 residues. In DNA form, the CDR3 reads TGTGCCAGCAGTCAGACGGTTAGCTCTGGAAACACCATATATTTT. Protein product: CASSQTVSSGNTIYF.

This sequence joins TRBV10-2 and TRBJ1-2, with 7 bases identical to TRBD1. The CDR3 consists of 13 residues. Germline CDR1 reads WSHSY; CDR2 reads SAAADI. V was pared by 6 bases and J by 8 bases, with 9 bases of the junction left unmatched. CDR3 in amino acids: CASRWDSLRGYTF. The CDR3 DNA is TGCGCCAGCAGGTGGGACAGTCTTCGAGGCTACACCTTC.

The chain uses TRBV19 and TRBJ1-1; D perhaps matches TRBD1 (5 bases). V shed 5 bases and J shed 1 base, with 11 bases lying between them. CDR1 is LNHDA and CDR2 is SQIVND in the germline V gene (reference sequence). The CDR3 is 14 residues long. The CDR3 protein is CASSVVGGNTEAFF. CDR3 sequence (DNA): TGTGCCAGTAGTGTTGTCGGGGGGAACACTGAAGCTTTCTTT.

This clone was detected a few times. This chain links TRBV28 with TRBJ1-3; D unresolved. CDR3 length equals 15 residues. Germline lookup yields CDR1 MDHEN and CDR2 SYDVKM. V was clipped by 6 bases and J by 0 bases, with 12 bases between them. The DNA for the CDR3 is TGTGCCAGCAGGCCTGCGGGGTACTCTGGAAACACCATATATTTT. It specifies CASRPAGYSGNTIYF.